This entry features one T cell receptor beta chain sequence. What it binds is unknown. This entry is derived from a study of T cells after yellow fever vaccination. As for the study in general: SMART-Seq v4 Ultra Low Input handled preparation of low-cell-number fractions. Whole-study findings and limits: Booster sampling recovered most clones from primary vaccination (96% CD4, around 88% CD8). Across the CD4 and CD8 compartments, a small share of clonotypes was present in both.

V was clipped by 2 bases and J by 5 bases; unmatched bases: 18. Germline V lookup: CDR1 SGHAT, CDR2 FQNNGV. The CDR3 sequence is 20 residues long. A 5'RACE template-switching step, the method used to make TCR cDNA, added a universal primer site and UMIs. TCRdb reprocessed the 5' RACE reads via MiXCR and lists one record per CDR3 protein. The table has hundreds of thousands of distinct CDR3 sequences, over 8% seen once. This chain joins TRBV11-2 and TRBJ2-5; 12 bases line up with TRBD2. Material: PBMCs, obtained on the day of the first yellow fever vaccination. This sequence originates from a man younger than 35 who received the YFV17D yellow fever vaccine. In nucleotides, the CDR3 is TGTGCCAGCAGCTTACCCCAGTATGCTAGCGGGGGGGCCAACGGGGAGACCCAGTACTTC. This translates into CASSLPQYASGGANGETQYF. Variable domain in full (rest from reference TRBV11-2 and TRBJ2-5): EAGVAQSPRYKIIEKRQSVAFWCNPISGHATLYWYQQILGQGPKLLIQFQNNGVVDDSQLPKDRFSAERLKGVDSTLKIQPAKLEDSAVYLCASSLPQYASGGANGETQYFGPGTRLLVL.